A selection of T cell receptor beta chains follows, all from one sample in a study of CXCR3-negative and CXCR3-positive naive CD8 T cells. After re-calling the 5' RACE reads, TCRdb lists one entry per CDR3 protein, DNA absent. The data include some 140,000 distinct CDR3 sequences; the top ten clones carry approximately 0.5%. What was sequenced was naive CXCR3+ CD8+ T cells from blood. Source of these receptors: a human donor in good health. Some clones in this sample may be carry-over from other donors' samples. The CDR3 runs from the conserved cysteine through the conserved F or W.

j_gene: TRBJ2-7; v_gene: TRBV6-5; CDR3aa: CASSYFAGNYEQYF
j_gene: TRBJ2-3; v_gene: TRBV23-1; CDR3aa: CASSQLGEKDSSTDTQYF
j_gene: TRBJ2-5; v_gene: TRBV28; CDR3aa: CASGYRGNGETRYF
j_gene: TRBJ1-2; v_gene: TRBV18; CDR3aa: CASSPPDLQDSNYGYTF
j_gene: TRBJ1-1; v_gene: TRBV5-6; CDR3aa: CASRKENTEASF
j_gene: TRBJ2-1; v_gene: TRBV7-3; CDR3aa: CASSLMGYAGGREQFF
j_gene: TRBJ2-1; v_gene: TRBV12-3/TRBV12-4; CDR3aa: CASSFVPLAGSYNEQFF
j_gene: TRBJ2-2; v_gene: TRBV29-1; CDR3aa: CSVEEVPETGELFF
j_gene: TRBJ2-1; v_gene: TRBV10-3; CDR3aa: CAIRAGAEREQFF
j_gene: TRBJ1-6; v_gene: TRBV28; CDR3aa: CASSFPTVISSYNSPLHF
j_gene: TRBJ2-1; v_gene: TRBV19; CDR3aa: CASSVYRDPGYEQFF
j_gene: TRBJ2-5; v_gene: TRBV3-1; CDR3aa: CASSQDHRDIQETQYF
j_gene: TRBJ2-1; v_gene: TRBV4-3; CDR3aa: CASSQDGGFYNEQFF
j_gene: TRBJ2-7; v_gene: TRBV28; CDR3aa: CASSLRPGRPYEQYF
j_gene: TRBJ2-7; v_gene: TRBV7-9; CDR3aa: CASSFRIAGGINTYEQYF
j_gene: TRBJ1-1; v_gene: TRBV12-2; CDR3aa: CASRLGQKAFF
j_gene: TRBJ1-2; v_gene: TRBV7-9; CDR3aa: CASSSGGGYYGYTF
j_gene: TRBJ1-5; v_gene: TRBV28; CDR3aa: CASSLLEKAGGPQHF
j_gene: TRBJ2-3; v_gene: TRBV7-3; CDR3aa: CASSPARGSADTQYF
j_gene: TRBJ2-7; v_gene: TRBV7-9; CDR3aa: CASSWGTEQYF
j_gene: TRBJ2-7; v_gene: TRBV28; CDR3aa: CASSLRVYEQYF
j_gene: TRBJ2-5; v_gene: TRBV6-5; CDR3aa: CASSPIVGLAGAQETQYF
j_gene: TRBJ2-7; v_gene: TRBV7-8; CDR3aa: CASSLGSGGTYEQYF
j_gene: TRBJ2-5; v_gene: TRBV11-2; CDR3aa: CASSSWGGLETQYF
j_gene: TRBJ2-2; v_gene: TRBV6-6; CDR3aa: CASSYSPAQWVTGELFF
j_gene: TRBJ2-1; v_gene: TRBV28; CDR3aa: CASSPALAGIYEQFF
j_gene: TRBJ1-2; v_gene: TRBV29-1; CDR3aa: CSVGGADYGYTF
j_gene: TRBJ2-3; v_gene: TRBV15; CDR3aa: CATSRDRGIGTQYF
j_gene: TRBJ1-2; v_gene: TRBV6-5; CDR3aa: CASSYVGEQEAGYTF
j_gene: TRBJ1-2; v_gene: TRBV19; CDR3aa: CASSIATRGQSSMGYTF
j_gene: TRBJ2-3; v_gene: TRBV14; CDR3aa: CASSQDGTWGSTDTQYF
j_gene: TRBJ2-1; v_gene: TRBV29-1; CDR3aa: CSVDGLDNEQFF
j_gene: TRBJ2-7; v_gene: TRBV29-1; CDR3aa: CSVRREAAMTYEQYF
j_gene: TRBJ2-3; v_gene: TRBV7-3; CDR3aa: CASSLRGGATDTQYF
j_gene: TRBJ2-2; v_gene: TRBV4-2; CDR3aa: CASSQARELFF
j_gene: TRBJ2-2; v_gene: TRBV4-3; CDR3aa: CASSQGRLSAGELFF
j_gene: TRBJ1-5; v_gene: TRBV7-6; CDR3aa: CASSSGVGREGNQPQHF
j_gene: TRBJ2-7; v_gene: TRBV7-6; CDR3aa: CASSLVGGMEDEQYF
j_gene: TRBJ2-3; v_gene: TRBV7-6; CDR3aa: CASSPFVGALTDTQYF
j_gene: TRBJ2-7; v_gene: TRBV10-3; CDR3aa: CAISESLVPYF
j_gene: TRBJ2-7; v_gene: TRBV28; CDR3aa: CASSPRVRTGWDEQYF
j_gene: TRBJ2-5; v_gene: TRBV14; CDR3aa: CASSQDIAGGVEETQYF
j_gene: TRBJ2-2; v_gene: TRBV7-3; CDR3aa: CASSLGRTGELFF
j_gene: TRBJ1-1; v_gene: TRBV11-1; CDR3aa: CASSLNSYGMNTEAFF
j_gene: TRBJ1-4; v_gene: TRBV9; CDR3aa: CASSAGTGVNEKLFF
j_gene: TRBJ2-7; v_gene: TRBV13; CDR3aa: CASSVGGVRYEQYF
j_gene: TRBJ2-7; v_gene: TRBV5-1; CDR3aa: CASRPGTGSPYEQYF
j_gene: TRBJ2-1; v_gene: TRBV19; CDR3aa: CASSMGGGGRDEQFF
j_gene: TRBJ2-3; v_gene: TRBV29-1; CDR3aa: CSAPVPGLAPNTQYF
j_gene: TRBJ2-3; v_gene: TRBV2; CDR3aa: CASSEGQARHTDTQYF
j_gene: TRBJ1-1; v_gene: TRBV5-6; CDR3aa: CASSFYGDTEAFF
j_gene: TRBJ2-7; v_gene: TRBV7-2; CDR3aa: CASSWMGDHYEQYF
j_gene: TRBJ2-7; v_gene: TRBV5-6; CDR3aa: CASSLWTSGEQYF
j_gene: TRBJ1-2; v_gene: TRBV29-1; CDR3aa: CSVELGGTGNYGYTF
j_gene: TRBJ2-7; v_gene: TRBV11-2; CDR3aa: CASSSSVPSEQYF
j_gene: TRBJ2-2; v_gene: TRBV29-1; CDR3aa: CSVSGASGELFF
j_gene: TRBJ2-7; v_gene: TRBV14; CDR3aa: CASSQVIVGSHEQYF
j_gene: TRBJ2-1; v_gene: TRBV7-6; CDR3aa: CASSLGGGPIYNEQFF
j_gene: TRBJ2-7; v_gene: TRBV7-2; CDR3aa: CASSLVPSSTYEQYF